This TCR beta chain was obtained from a study of cytomegalovirus exposure and HLA in healthy donors. As for the study in general: The study's early data release held some 85 million unique TCRs from HLA-typed donors.

Findings of the study overall: Later work associated roughly 17,000 TCR beta sequences with HLA alleles at 0.05 false discovery rate. A link between a missense DCLRE1C variant and TCR beta V- and J-gene trimming emerged from a later analysis. The authors enumerated around 150 TCR beta chains as linked to cytomegalovirus.

The junction had 4 bases not matched to a gene; V was cut back by 1 base and J by 8 bases. CDR3 size: 14 residues. Germline V gene data show CDR1 as MGHDK and CDR2 as SYGVNS. The primer mix had 60 Vbeta and 13 Jbeta primers. Some clones are missing from TCRdb's copy, which holds only in-frame ones; the method was immunoSEQ multiplex PCR. The table shows some 200,000 clones, with 75% to 90% occurring only once. About this clone: Its antigen is undetermined.

The TCR comes from a boy between 2 and 10 years old in good health and CMV-seronegative. Specimen: PBMCs. The rearrangement joins TRBV25-1 to TRBJ1-2; 10 bases are shared with TRBD1. The CDR3, as DNA: TGTGCCAGCAGTGAATGGGACAGGGGTGGCGGCTACACCTTC. This translates into CASSEWDRGGGYTF.